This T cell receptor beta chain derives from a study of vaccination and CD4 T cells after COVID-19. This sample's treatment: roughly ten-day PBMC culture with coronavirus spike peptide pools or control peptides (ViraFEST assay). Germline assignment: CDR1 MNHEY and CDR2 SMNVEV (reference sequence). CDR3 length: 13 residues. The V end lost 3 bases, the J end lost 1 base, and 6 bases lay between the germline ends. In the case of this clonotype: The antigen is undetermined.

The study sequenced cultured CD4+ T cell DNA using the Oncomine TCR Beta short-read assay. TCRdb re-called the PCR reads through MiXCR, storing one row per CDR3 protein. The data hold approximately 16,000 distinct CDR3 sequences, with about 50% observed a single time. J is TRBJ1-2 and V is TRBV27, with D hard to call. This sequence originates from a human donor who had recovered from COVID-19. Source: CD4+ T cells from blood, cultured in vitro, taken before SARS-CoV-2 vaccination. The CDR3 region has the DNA TGTGCCAGCAGTTTCGGGGATAACTATGGCTACACCTTC. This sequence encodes CASSFGDNYGYTF.